This T cell receptor (beta chain) was captured in a study of blood T cells in healthy people across ages. Using a J-beta primer mix together with a sample-barcoded 5' primer, a second PCR was run for roughly 6 to 12 cycles. TCRdb re-called the 5' RACE reads through MiXCR, storing one row per CDR3 protein. The sample records approximately 730,000 distinct CDR3 sequences, approximately 53% being singletons. In its sample, this clonotype was seen once. The CDR3 is made up of 18 amino acids. V was shortened by 0 bases and J by 7 bases, with 23 bases between the two germline ends. Germline assignment: CDR1 SGDLS and CDR2 YYNGEE.

The gene calls are TRBV9 and TRBJ2-1; the D gene could be TRBD1 or TRBD2 (6 bases each). The sequence derives from an elderly man in good health. Sequences were obtained from blood. CDR3 nucleotides: TGTGCCAGCAGCGTAGGAGGGGGAGGCGGGACTTCCCTTAATGAGCAGTTCTTC. This gives the protein CASSVGGGGGTSLNEQFF.